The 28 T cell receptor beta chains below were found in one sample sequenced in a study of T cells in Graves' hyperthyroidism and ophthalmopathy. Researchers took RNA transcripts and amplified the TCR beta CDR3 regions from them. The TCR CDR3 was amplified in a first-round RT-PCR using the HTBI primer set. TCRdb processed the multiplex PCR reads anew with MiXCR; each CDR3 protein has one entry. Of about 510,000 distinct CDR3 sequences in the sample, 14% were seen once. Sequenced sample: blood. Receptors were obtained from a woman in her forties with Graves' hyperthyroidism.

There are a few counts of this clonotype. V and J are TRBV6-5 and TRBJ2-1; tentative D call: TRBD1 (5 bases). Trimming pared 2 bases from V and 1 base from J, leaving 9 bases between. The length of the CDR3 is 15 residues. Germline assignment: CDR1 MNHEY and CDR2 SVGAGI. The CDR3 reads CASSYHRGSYNEQFF. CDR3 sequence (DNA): TGTGCCAGCAGTTACCATAGGGGTTCCTACAATGAGCAGTTCTTC.

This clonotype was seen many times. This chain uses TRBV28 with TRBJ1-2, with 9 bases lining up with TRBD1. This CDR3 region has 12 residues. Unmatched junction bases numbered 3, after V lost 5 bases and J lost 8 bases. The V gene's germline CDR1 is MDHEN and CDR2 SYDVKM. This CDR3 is CASSRTGEGYTF. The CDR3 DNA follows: TGTGCCAGCAGTCGGACAGGGGAGGGCTACACCTTC.

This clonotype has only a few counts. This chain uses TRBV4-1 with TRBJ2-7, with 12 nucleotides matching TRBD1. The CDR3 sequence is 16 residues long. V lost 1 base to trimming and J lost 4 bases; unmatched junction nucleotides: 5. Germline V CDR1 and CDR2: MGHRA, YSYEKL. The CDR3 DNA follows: TGCGCCAGCAGCCAAGCCGGGACAGGGGGCCGGTACGAGCAGTACTTC. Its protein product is CASSQAGTGGRYEQYF.

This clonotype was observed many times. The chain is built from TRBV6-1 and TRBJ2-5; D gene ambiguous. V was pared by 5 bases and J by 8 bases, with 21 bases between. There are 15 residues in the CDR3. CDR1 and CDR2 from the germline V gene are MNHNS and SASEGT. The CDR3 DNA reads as TGTGCCAGCAGTATAAACCCAGCCTCCTCTGGTACCCAGTACTTC. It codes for CASSINPASSGTQYF.

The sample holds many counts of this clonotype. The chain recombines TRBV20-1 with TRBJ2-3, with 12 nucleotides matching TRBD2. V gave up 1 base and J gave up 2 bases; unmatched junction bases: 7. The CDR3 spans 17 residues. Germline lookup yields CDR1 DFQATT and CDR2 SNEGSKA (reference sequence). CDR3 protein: CSARGLAGVINTDTQYF. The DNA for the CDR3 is TGCAGTGCTAGAGGACTAGCGGGAGTGATTAACACAGATACGCAGTATTTT.

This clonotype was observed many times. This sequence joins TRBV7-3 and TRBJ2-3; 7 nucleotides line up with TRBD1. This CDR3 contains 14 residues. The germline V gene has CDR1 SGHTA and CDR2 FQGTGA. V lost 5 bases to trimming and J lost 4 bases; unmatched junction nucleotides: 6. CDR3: CASSQRGQPDTQYF. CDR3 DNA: TGTGCCAGCAGCCAGAGGGGACAGCCAGATACGCAGTATTTT.

In DNA form, the CDR3 reads TGTGCCAGCAGCTTAGCGCAAGGAATAGAATGGTACTTC. Protein: CASSLAQGIEWYF. The gene calls are TRBV7-6 and TRBJ2-5; D unclear. Germline loops: CDR1 SGHVS, CDR2 FNYEAQ. The ends were cut back, 0 bases at V and 13 bases at J, with 15 bases in the middle. The CDR3 runs to 13 residues.

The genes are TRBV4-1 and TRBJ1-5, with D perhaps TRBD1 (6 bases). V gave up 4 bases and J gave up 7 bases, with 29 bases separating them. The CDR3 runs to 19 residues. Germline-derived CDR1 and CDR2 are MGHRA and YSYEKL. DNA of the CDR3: TGCGCCAGCAGCCCCGGCGGATGGCAGGGGCCCCCTCCGGGCCAGCCCCAGCATTTT. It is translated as CASSPGGWQGPPPGQPQHF.

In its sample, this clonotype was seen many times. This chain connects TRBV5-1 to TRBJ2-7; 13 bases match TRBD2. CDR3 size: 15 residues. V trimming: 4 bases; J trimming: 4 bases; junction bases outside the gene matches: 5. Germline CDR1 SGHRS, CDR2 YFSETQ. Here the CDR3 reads CASSDPGLAGYEQYF. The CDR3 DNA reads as TGCGCCAGCAGCGATCCGGGACTAGCGGGGTACGAGCAGTACTTC.

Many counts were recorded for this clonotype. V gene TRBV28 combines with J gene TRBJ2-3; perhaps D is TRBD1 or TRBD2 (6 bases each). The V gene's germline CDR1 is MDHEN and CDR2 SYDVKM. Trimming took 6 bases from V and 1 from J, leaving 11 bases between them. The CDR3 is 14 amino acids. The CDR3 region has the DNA TGTGCCAGCAGGGGGGCTAGCGGCACAGATACGCAGTATTTT. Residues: CASRGASGTDTQYF.

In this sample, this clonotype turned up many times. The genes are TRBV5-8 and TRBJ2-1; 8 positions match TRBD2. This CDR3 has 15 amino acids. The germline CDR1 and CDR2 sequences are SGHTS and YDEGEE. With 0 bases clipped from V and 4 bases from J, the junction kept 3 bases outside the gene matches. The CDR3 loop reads CASSLELADYNEQFF. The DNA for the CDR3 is TGTGCCAGCAGCTTGGAACTAGCGGATTACAATGAGCAGTTCTTC.

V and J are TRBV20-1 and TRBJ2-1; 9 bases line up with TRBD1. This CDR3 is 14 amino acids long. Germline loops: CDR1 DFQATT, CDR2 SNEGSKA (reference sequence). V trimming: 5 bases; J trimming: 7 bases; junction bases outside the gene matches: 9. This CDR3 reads CSAVRRQGVNEQFF. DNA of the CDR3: TGCAGTGCTGTTAGGAGACAGGGGGTAAATGAGCAGTTCTTC.

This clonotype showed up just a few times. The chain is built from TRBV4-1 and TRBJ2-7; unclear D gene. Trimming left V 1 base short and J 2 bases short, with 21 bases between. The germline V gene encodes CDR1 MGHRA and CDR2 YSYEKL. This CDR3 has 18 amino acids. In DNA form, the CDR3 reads TGCGCCAGCAGCCAAGGTCACCCTCAGCCAGAACTCCCCTACGAGCAGTACTTC. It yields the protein CASSQGHPQPELPYEQYF.

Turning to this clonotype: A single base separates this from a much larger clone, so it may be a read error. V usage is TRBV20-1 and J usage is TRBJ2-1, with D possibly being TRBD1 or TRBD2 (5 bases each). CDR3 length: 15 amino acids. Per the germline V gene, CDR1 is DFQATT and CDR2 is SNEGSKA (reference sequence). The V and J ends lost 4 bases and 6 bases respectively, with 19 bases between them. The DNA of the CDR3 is TGCAGTGCTACGAGGGGTGCCCATCCCTTCAATGAGCAGTTCTTC. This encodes CSATRGAHPFNEQFF.

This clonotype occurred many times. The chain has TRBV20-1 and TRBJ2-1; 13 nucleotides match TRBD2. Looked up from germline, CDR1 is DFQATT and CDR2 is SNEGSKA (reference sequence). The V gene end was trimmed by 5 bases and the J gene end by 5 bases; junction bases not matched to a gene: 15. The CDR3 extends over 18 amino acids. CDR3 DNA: TGCAGTGCTCCTCAACTAGCGGGAGGGCTCAATGGTAACAATGAGCAGTTCTTC. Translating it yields CSAPQLAGGLNGNNEQFF.

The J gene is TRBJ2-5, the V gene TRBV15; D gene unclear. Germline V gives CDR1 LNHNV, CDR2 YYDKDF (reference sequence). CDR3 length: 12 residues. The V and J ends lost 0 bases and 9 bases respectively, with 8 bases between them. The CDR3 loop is CATSRDLSAQYF. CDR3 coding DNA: TGTGCCACCAGCAGAGATCTTTCGGCCCAGTACTTC.

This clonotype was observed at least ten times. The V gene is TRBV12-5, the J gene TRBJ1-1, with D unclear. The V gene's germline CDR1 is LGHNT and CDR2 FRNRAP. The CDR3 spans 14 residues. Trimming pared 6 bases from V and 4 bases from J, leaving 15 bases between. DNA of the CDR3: TGTGCTAGTGGGGGCGAAGCCTTTGGCACTGAAGCTTTCTTT. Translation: CASGGEAFGTEAFF.

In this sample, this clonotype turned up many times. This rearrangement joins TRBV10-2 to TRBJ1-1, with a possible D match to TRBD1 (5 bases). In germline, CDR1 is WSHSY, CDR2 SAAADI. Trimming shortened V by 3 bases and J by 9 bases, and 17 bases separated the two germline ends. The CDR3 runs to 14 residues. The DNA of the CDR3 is TGCGCCAGCAGTGAAGGTGGGTTGAAGGGGAAAGCTTTCTTT. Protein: CASSEGGLKGKAFF.

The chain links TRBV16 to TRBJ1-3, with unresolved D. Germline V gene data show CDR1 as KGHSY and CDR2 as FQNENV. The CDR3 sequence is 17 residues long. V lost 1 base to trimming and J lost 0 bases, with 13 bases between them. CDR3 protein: CASSQFFTGDSGNTIYF. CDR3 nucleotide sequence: TGTGCCAGCAGCCAATTCTTTACCGGGGACTCTGGAAACACCATATATTTT.

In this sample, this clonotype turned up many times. The CDR3 loop reads CSAGGGVSSYEQYF. The CDR3 coding sequence is TGCAGTGCAGGGGGGGGAGTGAGCTCCTACGAGCAGTACTTC. The chain employs TRBV20-1 and TRBJ2-7, with D possibly TRBD2 on 7 matching bases. The CDR3 is made up of 14 amino acids. The ends were cut back, 6 bases at V and 0 bases at J, with 15 bases in the middle. Germline values: CDR1 DFQATT, CDR2 SNEGSKA (reference sequence).

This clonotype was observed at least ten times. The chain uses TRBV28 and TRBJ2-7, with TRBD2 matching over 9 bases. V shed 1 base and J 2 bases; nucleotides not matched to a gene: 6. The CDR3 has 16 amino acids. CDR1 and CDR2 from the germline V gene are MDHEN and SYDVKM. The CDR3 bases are TGTGCCAGCAGTTTATTCCTTGGCGGGAGGGCCTACGAGCAGTACTTC. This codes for CASSLFLGGRAYEQYF. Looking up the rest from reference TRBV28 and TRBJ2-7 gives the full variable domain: DVKVTQSSRYLVKRTGEKVFLECVQDMDHENMFWYRQDPGLGLRLIYFSYDVKMKEKGDIPEGYSVSREKKERFSLILESASTNQTSMYLCASSLFLGGRAYEQYFGPGTRLTVT.

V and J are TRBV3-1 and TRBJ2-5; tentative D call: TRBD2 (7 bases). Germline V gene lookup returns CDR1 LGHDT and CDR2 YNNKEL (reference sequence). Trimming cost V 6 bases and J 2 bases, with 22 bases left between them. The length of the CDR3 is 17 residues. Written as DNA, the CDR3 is TGTGCCAGCAGTCTAGCGGAATGGTGGGGGCGACAAGAGACCCAGTACTTC. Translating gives CASSLAEWWGRQETQYF.

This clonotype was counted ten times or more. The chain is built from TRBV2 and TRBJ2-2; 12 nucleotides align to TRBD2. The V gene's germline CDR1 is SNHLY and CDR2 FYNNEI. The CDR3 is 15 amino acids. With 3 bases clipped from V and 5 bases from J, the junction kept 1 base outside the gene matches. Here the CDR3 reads CASSDLAGGTGELFF. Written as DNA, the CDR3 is TGTGCCAGCAGTGATCTAGCGGGAGGGACCGGGGAGCTGTTTTTT.

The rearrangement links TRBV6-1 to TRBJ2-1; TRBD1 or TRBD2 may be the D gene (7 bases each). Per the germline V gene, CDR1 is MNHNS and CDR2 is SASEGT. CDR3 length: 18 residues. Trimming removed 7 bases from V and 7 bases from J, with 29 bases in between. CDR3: CASTDRAWEGAGGNEQFF. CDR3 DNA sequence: TGTGCCAGCACCGACAGGGCTTGGGAGGGGGCTGGGGGAAATGAGCAGTTCTTC.

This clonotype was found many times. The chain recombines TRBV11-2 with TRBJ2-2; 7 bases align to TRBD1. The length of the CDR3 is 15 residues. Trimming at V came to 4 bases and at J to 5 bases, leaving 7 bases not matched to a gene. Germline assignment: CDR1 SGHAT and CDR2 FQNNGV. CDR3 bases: TGTGCCAGCAGCTCAGGACAGGCCGATACCGGGGAGCTGTTTTTT. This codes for CASSSGQADTGELFF.

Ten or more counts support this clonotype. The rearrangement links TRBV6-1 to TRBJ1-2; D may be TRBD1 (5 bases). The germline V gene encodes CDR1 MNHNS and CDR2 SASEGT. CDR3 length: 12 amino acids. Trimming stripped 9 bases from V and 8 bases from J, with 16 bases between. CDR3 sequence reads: CASTPGRGGYTF. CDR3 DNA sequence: TGTGCCAGTACACCGGGACGTGGGGGCTACACCTTC.

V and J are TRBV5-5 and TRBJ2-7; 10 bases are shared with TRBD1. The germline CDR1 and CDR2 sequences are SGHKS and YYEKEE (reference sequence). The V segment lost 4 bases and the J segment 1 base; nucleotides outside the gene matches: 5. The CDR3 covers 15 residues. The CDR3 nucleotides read TGTGCCAGCAGCACCGGGACAGGGGTTTCCTACGAGCAGTACTTC. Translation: CASSTGTGVSYEQYF.

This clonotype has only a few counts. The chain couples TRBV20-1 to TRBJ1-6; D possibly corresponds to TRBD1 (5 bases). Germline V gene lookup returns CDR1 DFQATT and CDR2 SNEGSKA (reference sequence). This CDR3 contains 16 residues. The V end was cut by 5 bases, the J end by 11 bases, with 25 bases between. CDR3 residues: CSAPRQPGPIFPPLHF. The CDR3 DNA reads TGCAGTGCTCCGCGCCAACCGGGACCCATTTTTCCACCCCTCCACTTT.